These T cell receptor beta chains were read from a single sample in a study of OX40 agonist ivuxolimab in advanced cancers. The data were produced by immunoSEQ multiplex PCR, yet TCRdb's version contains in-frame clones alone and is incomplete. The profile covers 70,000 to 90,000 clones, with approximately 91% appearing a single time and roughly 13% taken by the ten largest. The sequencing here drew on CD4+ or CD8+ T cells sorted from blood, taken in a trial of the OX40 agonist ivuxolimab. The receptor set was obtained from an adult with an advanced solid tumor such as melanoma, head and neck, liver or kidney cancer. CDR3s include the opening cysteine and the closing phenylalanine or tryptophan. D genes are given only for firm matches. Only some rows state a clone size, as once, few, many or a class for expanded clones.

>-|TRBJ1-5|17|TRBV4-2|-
CASSQEAPIVSNQPQHF
TGTGCCAGCAGCCAAGAAGCTCCGATCGTTAGCAATCAGCCCCAGCATTTT
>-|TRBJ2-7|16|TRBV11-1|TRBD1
CASRTSGTGISYEQYF
TGTGCCAGCAGGACTTCCGGGACAGGGATCTCCTACGAGCAGTACTTC
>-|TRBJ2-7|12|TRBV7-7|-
CASSSTSYEQYF
TGTGCTAGCAGCTCAACTAGTTACGAGCAGTACTTC
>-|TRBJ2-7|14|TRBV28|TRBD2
CASSLREGPGEQYF
TGTGCCAGCAGTTTGCGGGAGGGCCCAGGGGAGCAGTACTTC
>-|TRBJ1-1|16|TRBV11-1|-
CASSLDRGGRDTEAFF
TGTGCCAGCAGCCTCGACCGAGGGGGTCGGGACACTGAAGCTTTCTTT
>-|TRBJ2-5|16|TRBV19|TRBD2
CASSRLGLAGQETQYF
TGTGCCAGTAGTAGATTGGGACTAGCGGGACAAGAGACCCAGTACTTC
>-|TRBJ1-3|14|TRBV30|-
CAWRDYGSGNTIYF
TGTGCCTGGAGGGACTATGGCTCTGGAAACACCATATATTTT
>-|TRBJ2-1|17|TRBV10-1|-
CASIEGVLVRLYNEQFF
TGCGCCAGCATCGAAGGAGTACTCGTACGCCTATACAATGAGCAGTTCTTC
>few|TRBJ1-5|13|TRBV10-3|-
CAISVNSNQPQHF
TGTGCCATCAGCGTCAATAGCAATCAGCCCCAGCATTTT
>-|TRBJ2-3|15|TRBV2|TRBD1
CASSERDRKADTQYF
TGTGCCAGCAGTGAAAGGGACAGGAAGGCAGATACGCAGTATTTT
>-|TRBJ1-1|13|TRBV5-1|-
CASSLERNTEAFF
TGCGCCAGCAGCTTGGAACGGAACACTGAAGCTTTCTTT
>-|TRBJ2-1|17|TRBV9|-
CASSRWQDGSSYNEQFF
TGTGCCAGCAGCCGGTGGCAGGACGGTAGCTCCTACAATGAGCAGTTCTTC
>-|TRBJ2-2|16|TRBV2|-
CASSPRGGTNIGELFF
TGTGCCAGCAGCCCGAGGGGGGGCACGAACATCGGGGAGCTGTTTTTT
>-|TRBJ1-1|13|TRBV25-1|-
CASSDDLNTEAFF
TGTGCCAGCAGTGACGACTTGAACACTGAAGCTTTCTTT
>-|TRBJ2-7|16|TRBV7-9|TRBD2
CASSLTTSEGTYEQYF
TGTGCCAGCAGCCTGACCACTAGCGAGGGGACCTACGAGCAGTACTTC
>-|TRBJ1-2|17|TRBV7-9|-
CASSSSGLPADGYGYTF
TGTGCCAGCAGCTCCTCGGGCCTCCCGGCTGATGGCTATGGCTACACCTTC
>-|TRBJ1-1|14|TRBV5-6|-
CASSVGTRNTEAFF
TGTGCCAGCAGCGTCGGGACAAGGAACACTGAAGCTTTCTTT
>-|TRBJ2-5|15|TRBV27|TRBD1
CASSLSGTGLETQYF
TGTGCCAGCAGTTTATCCGGGACAGGGCTTGAGACCCAGTACTTC
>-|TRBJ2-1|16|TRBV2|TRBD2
CASRERLAGGGSEQFF
TGTGCCAGCAGGGAGAGACTAGCGGGAGGGGGAAGTGAGCAGTTCTTC
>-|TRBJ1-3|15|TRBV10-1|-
CASSGSPLSGNTIYF
TGCGCCAGCAGTGGATCTCCCCTATCTGGAAACACCATATATTTT
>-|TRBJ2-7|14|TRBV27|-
CASSLGSGAAEQYF
TGTGCCAGCAGTTTAGGTTCGGGAGCAGCCGAGCAGTACTTC
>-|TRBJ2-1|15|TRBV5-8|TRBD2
CASSLLSGGGNEQFF
TGTGCCAGCAGCTTACTTAGCGGGGGAGGTAATGAGCAGTTCTTC
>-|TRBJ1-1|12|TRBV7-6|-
CASRLAPRGAFF
TGTGCCAGCAGATTGGCCCCCAGGGGCGCTTTCTTT
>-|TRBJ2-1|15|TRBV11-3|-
CASSFAQAPYNEQFF
TGTGCCAGCAGCTTTGCACAGGCCCCCTACAATGAGCAGTTCTTC
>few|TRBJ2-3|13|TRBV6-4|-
CASSDRGTDTQYF
TGTGCCAGCAGTGACAGGGGCACAGATACGCAGTATTTT
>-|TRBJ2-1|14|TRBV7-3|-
CASSLTPGYHEQFF
TGTGCCAGCAGCTTAACACCCGGGTACCATGAGCAGTTCTTC
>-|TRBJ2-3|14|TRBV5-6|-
CASSLAGGTDTQYF
TGTGCCAGCAGCTTGGCGGGAGGCACAGATACGCAGTATTTT
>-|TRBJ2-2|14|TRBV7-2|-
CASSLASNTGELFF
TGTGCCAGCAGCTTAGCTAGCAACACCGGGGAGCTGTTTTTT
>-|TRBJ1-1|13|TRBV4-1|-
CASSQDAKYEAFF
TGCGCCAGCAGCCAAGATGCGAAATATGAAGCTTTCTTT
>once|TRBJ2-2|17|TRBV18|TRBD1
CASSPPDRGLFTGELFF
TGTGCCAGCTCACCACCGGACAGGGGGCTGTTCACCGGGGAGCTGTTTTTT
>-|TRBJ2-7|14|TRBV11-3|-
CASSRDRYNCEQYF
TGTGCCAGCAGCCGAGACAGATACAATTGCGAGCAGTACTTC
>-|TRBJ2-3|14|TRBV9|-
CASSSGTRTDTQYF
TGTGCCAGCAGCTCTGGGACCCGCACAGATACGCAGTATTTT
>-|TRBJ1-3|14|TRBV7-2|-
CASSLLVYGNTIYF
TGTGCCAGCAGCTTATTGGTCTACGGAAACACCATATATTTT
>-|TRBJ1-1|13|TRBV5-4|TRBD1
CASTGQGDAEAFF
TGTGCCAGCACAGGACAGGGCGACGCTGAAGCTTTCTTT
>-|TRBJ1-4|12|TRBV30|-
CARAEGGGKLFF
TGTGCGAGGGCGGAGGGGGGAGGAAAACTGTTTTTT
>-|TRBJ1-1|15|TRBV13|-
CASSLEGGLNTEAFF
TGTGCCAGCAGCTTAGAGGGCGGGTTGAACACTGAAGCTTTCTTT
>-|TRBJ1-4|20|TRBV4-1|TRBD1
CASSQAPGQGLWGRNEKLFF
TGCGCCAGCAGCCAAGCCCCGGGACAGGGATTGTGGGGACGTAATGAAAAACTGTTTTTT
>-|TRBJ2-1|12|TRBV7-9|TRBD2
CASSSVAGEQFF
TGTGCCAGCAGTTCAGTAGCGGGAGAGCAGTTCTTC
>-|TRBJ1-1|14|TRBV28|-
CASSPPRPGREAFF
TGTGCCAGCAGTCCCCCAAGGCCCGGACGTGAAGCTTTCTTT
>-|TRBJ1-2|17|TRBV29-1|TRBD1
CSVEATGTGRSAYGYTF
TGCAGCGTTGAAGCCACCGGGACAGGGAGATCGGCGTATGGCTACACCTTC
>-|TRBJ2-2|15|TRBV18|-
CASSPWDLRAGELFF
TGTGCCAGCTCACCATGGGATCTCCGTGCCGGGGAGCTGTTTTTT
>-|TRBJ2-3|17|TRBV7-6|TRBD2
CASSHRLAVVSTDTQYF
TGTGCCAGCAGCCATAGACTAGCGGTAGTTAGCACAGATACGCAGTATTTT
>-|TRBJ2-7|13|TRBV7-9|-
CASSPDSSYEQYF
TGTGCCAGCAGTCCTGACTCGTCCTACGAGCAGTACTTC
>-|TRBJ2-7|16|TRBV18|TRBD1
CASSSVGGAASYEQYF
TGTGCCAGCTCATCAGTAGGGGGCGCGGCGTCCTACGAGCAGTACTTC
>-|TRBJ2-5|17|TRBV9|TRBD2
CASSVGSTSGAGETQYF
TGTGCCAGCAGCGTAGGTTCGACTAGCGGGGCGGGTGAGACCCAGTACTTC